These 31 T cell receptor beta chains came from one sample sequenced in a study of blood T cell repertoires in COVID-19. TCRdb's copy holds only in-frame clones and misses some; the assay was immunoSEQ multiplex PCR. This sample has 69,000 or so clones, with approximately 78% found just once. What was sequenced was peripheral blood. Every receptor here comes from a woman of 80 years or more with acute or convalescent COVID-19.

The sample holds one count of this clone. This chain joins TRBV5-1 and TRBJ1-6, with 7 bases that match TRBD1. The ends lost 2 bases at V and 10 bases at J; junction bases unmatched: 24. CDR1 is SGHRS and CDR2 is YFSETQ in the germline V gene. The CDR3 extends over 20 amino acids. Here the CDR3 reads CASSLGLKVDRRDFGSPLHF. CDR3 bases: TGCGCCAGCAGCTTAGGCTTGAAGGTGGACAGGCGAGATTTCGGATCACCCCTCCACTTT.

The chain carries TRBV7-9 and TRBJ2-5; 8 positions agree with TRBD2. V lost 11 bases, J lost 5 bases, and 13 bases stayed unmatched. From germline, CDR1 is SEHNR and CDR2 FQNEAQ (reference sequence). The CDR3 spans 14 residues. CDR3 loop: CAVGRGVSLETQYF. The CDR3 nucleotides are TGTGCCGTCGGGCGGGGGGTTTCCTTGGAGACCCAGTACTTC.

This clone was detected a few times. The chain uses TRBV5-1 and TRBJ1-6, with D perhaps TRBD1 (6 bases). Per the germline V gene, CDR1 is SGHRS and CDR2 is YFSETQ. CDR3 size: 15 residues. The ends were cut back, 0 bases at V and 10 bases at J, with 14 bases in the middle. In DNA, the CDR3 is TGCGCCAGCAGCTTGGAAGCGGGGGCGGGATCACCCCTCCACTTT. As protein: CASSLEAGAGSPLHF.

This chain joins TRBV7-9 and TRBJ2-7; 9 bases match TRBD2. The germline gives CDR1 SEHNR, CDR2 FQNEAQ (reference sequence). V trimming: 0 bases; J trimming: 4 bases; junction bases outside the gene matches: 10. This CDR3 comprises 17 residues. CDR3 protein: CASSLAGSGGRTYEQYF. The CDR3 bases are TGTGCCAGCAGCTTAGCGGGCAGCGGGGGGCGCACATACGAGCAGTACTTC.

The rearrangement joins TRBV7-6 to TRBJ1-2, with 7 bases fitting TRBD1. Unmatched junction bases numbered 5, after V lost 0 bases and J lost 7 bases. Per germline, CDR1 SGHVS and CDR2 FNYEAQ. The CDR3 covers 14 residues. DNA for the CDR3: TGTGCCAGCAGCTTAGCAGGGGGCGCGGCTGGCTACACCTTC. This translates into CASSLAGGAAGYTF.

The V and J genes are TRBV10-3 and TRBJ1-1; perhaps TRBD1 as D (5 bases). V was shortened by 7 bases and J by 4 bases, with 16 bases between the two germline ends. CDR3 length: 14 residues. From germline, CDR1 is ENHRY and CDR2 SYGVKD. CDR3 sequence reads: CAITQGAESTEAFF. The CDR3 nucleotides read TGTGCCATCACCCAAGGGGCCGAGAGCACTGAAGCTTTCTTT.

This clone was observed once. The chain joins TRBV6-6 to TRBJ2-7, with 8 nucleotides matching TRBD1. The CDR3 spans 13 residues. Germline V CDR1 and CDR2: MNHNY, SVGAGI (reference sequence). V gave up 4 bases and J gave up 6 bases; unmatched junction bases: 5. The CDR3: CASSSPTGVEQYF. CDR3 sequence (DNA): TGTGCCAGCAGTTCCCCGACAGGGGTCGAGCAGTACTTC.

The chain joins TRBV9 to TRBJ2-7; no reliable D call. This CDR3 comprises 13 residues. Trimming cost V 4 bases and J 6 bases, with 14 bases left between them. Looked up from germline, CDR1 is SGDLS and CDR2 is YYNGEE. The CDR3 region has the DNA TGTGCCAGCAGCCCAAACCCCCTGGCCGAGCAGTACTTC. It is translated as CASSPNPLAEQYF.

The chain is built from TRBV5-1 and TRBJ2-3; a weak D match, TRBD1 (6 bases). The V end lost 4 bases, the J end lost 5 bases, and 8 bases lay between the germline ends. There are 12 residues in the CDR3. Looked up from germline, CDR1 is SGHRS and CDR2 is YFSETQ. The CDR3 region has the DNA TGCGCCAGCAGCCAGACAGGAGATACGCAGTATTTT. This sequence encodes CASSQTGDTQYF. Looking up the rest from reference TRBV5-1 and TRBJ2-3 gives the full variable domain: KAGVTQTPRYLIKTRGQQVTLSCSPISGHRSVSWYQQTPGQGLQFLFEYFSETQRNKGNFPGRFSGRQFSNSRSEMNVSTLELGDSALYLCASSQTGDTQYFGPGTRLTVL.

The rearrangement uses TRBV5-1 and TRBJ1-5; perhaps TRBD1 as D (6 bases). The CDR3 loop spans 14 amino acids. V shed 4 bases and J shed 5 bases, with 13 bases lying between them. Germline CDR1 reads SGHRS; CDR2 reads YFSETQ. The CDR3 DNA sequence: TGCGCCAGCAGCCTGACAGGAGGAGATCAGCCCCAGCATTTT. As protein: CASSLTGGDQPQHF.

A few counts support this clone. This chain links TRBV6-5 with TRBJ1-2, with D perhaps TRBD1 (6 bases). Trimming took off 7 bases at V and 3 bases at J, with 9 bases between the two ends. CDR1 is MNHEY and CDR2 is SVGAGI in the germline V gene. The CDR3 length is 12 residues. The CDR3 spells CASIGGDYGYTF. The CDR3 region has the DNA TGTGCCAGCATAGGGGGGGACTATGGCTACACCTTC.

V is TRBV2 and J is TRBJ1-4; 8 nucleotides align to TRBD1. J was trimmed by 0 bases and V by 6 bases; bases with no gene match: 3. There are 15 residues in the CDR3. In germline, CDR1 is SNHLY, CDR2 FYNNEI. The DNA of the CDR3 is TGTGCCAGCAGATTGGACAGGGCAACTAATGAAAAACTGTTTTTT. Amino acid sequence: CASRLDRATNEKLFF.

The rearrangement links TRBV5-1 to TRBJ2-6; 11 nucleotides align to TRBD2. The V gene's germline CDR1 is SGHRS and CDR2 YFSETQ. The CDR3 has 17 amino acids. V was clipped by 4 bases and J by 2 bases; unmatched bases: 5. The CDR3 here is CASSNSGGATGANVLTF. In nucleotides, the CDR3 is TGCGCCAGCAGCAATAGCGGGGGGGCGACTGGGGCCAACGTCCTGACTTTC.

This chain connects TRBV6-5 to TRBJ1-1; 7 nucleotides agree with TRBD1. The germline gives CDR1 MNHEY, CDR2 SVGAGI. The ends lost 6 bases at V and 6 bases at J; junction bases unmatched: 7. CDR3 size: 13 residues. CDR3 sequence: CASSGGTVAEAFF. The CDR3, as DNA: TGTGCCAGCAGCGGAGGGACAGTCGCTGAAGCTTTCTTT.

For the CDR3, the DNA is TGTGCCAGCAGTGGACAGGCGAGGAACTATGGCTACACCTTC. Translating it yields CASSGQARNYGYTF. The chain links TRBV2 to TRBJ1-2, with TRBD1 as a possible D gene (6 bases). V was clipped by 4 bases and J by 2 bases, with 11 bases between them. The CDR3 runs 14 residues. The germline V gene has CDR1 SNHLY and CDR2 FYNNEI.

This clone showed up just a few times. This chain connects TRBV4-1 to TRBJ1-6; 9 positions agree with TRBD1. The junction had 6 bases not matched to a gene; V was cut back by 0 bases and J by 6 bases. Germline V gene lookup returns CDR1 MGHRA and CDR2 YSYEKL. The CDR3 is 17 residues long. For the CDR3, the DNA is TGCGCCAGCAGCCAAGAGGGGACAGGGCTCTCTAATTCACCCCTCCACTTT. Protein: CASSQEGTGLSNSPLHF.

This clone was observed once. The chain links TRBV2 to TRBJ2-1; 11 bases are a match to TRBD2. Germline V lookup: CDR1 SNHLY, CDR2 FYNNEI. J gave up 1 base and V 3 bases, and 8 bases lay outside the gene matches. This CDR3 region has 18 residues. CDR3 coding DNA: TGTGCCAGCAGTGACTCAAGACTAGCGGGGACTTCCTACAATGAGCAGTTCTTC. It translates to CASSDSRLAGTSYNEQFF.

The chain employs TRBV2 and TRBJ2-1; 8 bases line up with TRBD1. The V gene end was trimmed by 2 bases and the J gene end by 2 bases; junction bases not matched to a gene: 2. The CDR3 extends over 15 amino acids. Per germline, CDR1 SNHLY and CDR2 FYNNEI. CDR3 residues: CASSERTGTYNEQFF. The CDR3 nucleotides are TGTGCCAGCAGTGAAAGGACAGGGACCTACAATGAGCAGTTCTTC.

Only a few counts were recorded for this clone. In DNA form, the CDR3 reads TGTGCCAGCAGCTTAGCGCTTTGGGGCGGGAGGGACACTGAAGCTTTCTTT. Translating gives CASSLALWGGRDTEAFF. This chain links TRBV7-2 with TRBJ1-1, with TRBD1 as a possible D gene (5 bases). Per germline, CDR1 SGHTA and CDR2 FQGNSA. V lost 0 bases to trimming and J lost 3 bases, with 17 bases between them. The CDR3 runs to 17 residues.

The J gene is TRBJ2-5, the V gene TRBV4-1; 11 bases are a match to TRBD2. The CDR3 is made up of 18 amino acids. After removal of 0 bases from V and 5 bases from J, the junction contained 11 bases not matched to a gene. CDR1 is MGHRA, CDR2 YSYEKL, per germline. CDR3: CASSQDAFSGGAAETQYF. For the CDR3, the DNA is TGCGCCAGCAGCCAAGATGCTTTTAGCGGGGGGGCTGCGGAGACCCAGTACTTC.

V usage is TRBV6-5 and J usage is TRBJ2-3, with 7 nucleotides matching TRBD2. V shed 2 bases and J 0 bases; nucleotides not matched to a gene: 5. The germline V gene has CDR1 MNHEY and CDR2 SVGAGI. This CDR3 spans 16 amino acids. The CDR3 DNA reads TGTGCCAGCAGTTACACTGGCGGGGGAAGCACAGATACGCAGTATTTT. It yields the protein CASSYTGGGSTDTQYF.

The rearrangement joins TRBV11-3 to TRBJ1-1; D is undetermined. In germline, CDR1 is SGHNT, CDR2 YENEEA. Trimming pared 1 base from V and 2 bases from J, leaving 5 bases between. The CDR3 is 13 amino acids. The CDR3: CASSLVLNTEAFF. CDR3 bases: TGTGCCAGCAGCTTAGTCTTAAACACTGAAGCTTTCTTT.

This clone has a single count. The V call is TRBV6-5, the J call TRBJ2-7; tentative D call: TRBD2 (6 bases). V was trimmed by 5 bases and J by 3 bases, leaving 11 bases between them. This CDR3 region has 13 residues. Germline V gives CDR1 MNHEY, CDR2 SVGAGI. The CDR3 loop is CASSQYGGYEQYF. CDR3 DNA sequence: TGTGCCAGCAGTCAATACGGGGGCTACGAGCAGTACTTC.

The chain recombines TRBV19 with TRBJ1-5; 9 bases agree with TRBD1. V lost 8 bases to trimming and J lost 2 bases; unmatched junction nucleotides: 4. The CDR3 covers 14 residues. The germline V gene encodes CDR1 LNHDA and CDR2 SQIVND (reference sequence). The CDR3 DNA reads as TGTGCCAGTGTTACAGGGGGCGGCAATCAGCCCCAGCATTTT. It codes for CASVTGGGNQPQHF.

The chain couples TRBV2 to TRBJ1-1; a possible D gene is TRBD1 (6 bases). Germline-derived CDR1 and CDR2 are SNHLY and FYNNEI. The germline V and J ends were trimmed by 7 bases and 5 bases, with 11 bases remaining between them. There are 12 residues in the CDR3. Written as DNA, the CDR3 is TGTGCCAGCAACAGGGTAGGGACTGAAGCTTTCTTT. This encodes CASNRVGTEAFF.

The V gene is TRBV2, the J gene TRBJ2-1; TRBD1 is a possible D gene (6 bases). The CDR3 loop spans 14 amino acids. The V gene lost 8 bases and the J gene lost 0 bases, with 11 bases spanning the gap. The germline V gene has CDR1 SNHLY and CDR2 FYNNEI. The CDR3 region has the DNA TGTGCCAGCGCCGGGACATCCTCCTACAATGAGCAGTTCTTC. This gives the protein CASAGTSSYNEQFF. Full variable domain (remainder filled in from reference TRBV2 and TRBJ2-1): EPEVTQTPSHQVTQMGQEVILRCVPISNHLYFYWYRQILGQKVEFLVSFYNNEISEKSEIFDDQFSVERPDGSNFTLKIRSTKLEDSAMYFCASAGTSSYNEQFFGPGTRLTVL.

This clone was picked up one time. This sequence joins TRBV30 and TRBJ1-3; D is possibly TRBD1 (5 bases). CDR1 is GTSNPN, CDR2 SVGIG, per germline (reference sequence). Between the trimmed V and J ends, which lost 3 bases and 0 bases, there was a span of 6 bases. The CDR3 spans 13 residues. The CDR3 loop is CAWSGGSGNTIYF. DNA for the CDR3: TGTGCCTGGAGCGGGGGCTCTGGAAACACCATATATTTT.

The J gene is TRBJ2-7, the V gene TRBV11-2; weak D call: TRBD2 (6 bases). V shed 0 bases and J shed 4 bases, with 22 bases lying between them. In germline, CDR1 is SGHAT, CDR2 FQNNGV. The CDR3 is 18 residues long. CDR3 sequence: CASSLDYGWGTEFYEQYF. The DNA of the CDR3 is TGTGCCAGCAGCTTAGATTATGGGTGGGGGACTGAGTTTTACGAGCAGTACTTC. Combining the CDR3 with reference TRBV11-2 and TRBJ2-7 gives the whole variable domain EAGVAQSPRYKIIEKRQSVAFWCNPISGHATLYWYQQILGQGPKLLIQFQNNGVVDDSQLPKDRFSAERLKGVDSTLKIQPAKLEDSAVYLCASSLDYGWGTEFYEQYFGPGTRLTVT.

This chain uses TRBV10-2 with TRBJ1-1; the match to TRBD1 covers 9 bases. Germline V gene lookup returns CDR1 WSHSY and CDR2 SAAADI. The CDR3 spans 14 residues. Trimming removed 8 bases from V and 5 bases from J; junction bases left unmatched: 9. In nucleotides, the CDR3 is TGCGCCAGCGGGCCGGGACAGGGTATTACTGAAGCTTTCTTT. Its translation is CASGPGQGITEAFF.

CDR3 in amino acids: CASSPEDSLTGELFF. Written as DNA, the CDR3 is TGTGCCAGCAGCCCCGAGGACAGTCTTACCGGGGAGCTGTTTTTT. This chain uses TRBV11-3 with TRBJ2-2; TRBD1 is a possible D gene (6 bases). V was trimmed by 5 bases and J by 5 bases, leaving 15 bases between them. The CDR3 is 15 residues long. Germline CDR1 is SGHNT and CDR2 is YENEEA.

The chain uses TRBV25-1 and TRBJ1-2, with D tentatively TRBD1 (5 bases). The CDR3 loop spans 13 amino acids. Germline values: CDR1 MGHDK, CDR2 SYGVNS. V was trimmed by 5 bases and J by 4 bases, leaving 11 bases between them. The CDR3 nucleotides read TGTGCCAGCAGTACAAGGGGTAGCTATGGCTACACCTTC. Amino acids: CASSTRGSYGYTF.